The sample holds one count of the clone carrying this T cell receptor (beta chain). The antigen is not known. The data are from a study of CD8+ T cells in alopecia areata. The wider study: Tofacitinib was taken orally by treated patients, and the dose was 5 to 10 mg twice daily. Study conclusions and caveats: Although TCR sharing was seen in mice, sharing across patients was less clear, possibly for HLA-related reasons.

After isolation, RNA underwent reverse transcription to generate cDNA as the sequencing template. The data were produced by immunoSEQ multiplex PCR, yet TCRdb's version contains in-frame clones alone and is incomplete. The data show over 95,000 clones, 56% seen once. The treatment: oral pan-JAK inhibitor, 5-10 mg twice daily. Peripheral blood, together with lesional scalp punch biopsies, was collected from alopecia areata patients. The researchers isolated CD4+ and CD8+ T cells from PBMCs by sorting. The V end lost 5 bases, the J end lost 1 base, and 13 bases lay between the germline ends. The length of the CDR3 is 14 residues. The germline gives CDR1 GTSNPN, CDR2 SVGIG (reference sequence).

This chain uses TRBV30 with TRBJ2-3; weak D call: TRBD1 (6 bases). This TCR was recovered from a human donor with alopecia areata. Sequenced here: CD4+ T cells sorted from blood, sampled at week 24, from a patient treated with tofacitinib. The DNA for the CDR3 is TGTGCCTGGGAAACAGGGCTCCGCACAGATACGCAGTATTTT. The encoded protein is CAWETGLRTDTQYF.